Listed below are T cell receptor beta chains from one sample, sequenced in a study of blood T cells in healthy people across ages. A single record per CDR3 protein comes from TCRdb applying MiXCR to the 5' RACE reads. The sample has about 1.8 million distinct CDR3 sequences; roughly 52% are singletons. The sequencing sample was made of blood. The origin of the receptors is a woman aged 40 to 50 in good health. Both conserved end residues are trimmed from each CDR3.

j_call v_call cdr3_aa
TRBJ2-4 TRBV10-1 ASRSGQALAKNIQY
TRBJ2-5 TRBV2 ASPSGVSGTQY
TRBJ1-6 TRBV15 ATSKAIYNSPLH
TRBJ1-4 TRBV7-2 ASSPWTAQGKLF
TRBJ1-6 TRBV28 ASSLSSGTGSPLH
TRBJ2-7 TRBV11-1 ASSLGWGSCEQY
TRBJ2-1 TRBV27 ASSSPPQGGEQF
TRBJ2-1 TRBV20-1 SARTGASYNEQF
TRBJ2-6 TRBV2 ASSGLVKTGANVLT
. TRBV2 ASSADIPEQY
TRBJ2-1 TRBV20-1 SAREGLADEQF
TRBJ2-2 TRBV7-9 ASTGGLAGTGELF
TRBJ1-2 TRBV5-6 ASSPLRGRAGGGYT
TRBJ1-3 TRBV7-9 ASSYSGSGNTIY
TRBJ2-1 TRBV7-9 ASPRQRERNEQF
TRBJ2-5 TRBV10-1 ASSESLAGGLVCDQETQY
TRBJ2-1 TRBV29-1 SVLTGDSYNEQF
TRBJ1-6 TRBV7-9 ASSYPGVGDSPLH
TRBJ1-4 TRBV29-1 SVDKGGEKLF
TRBJ1-4 TRBV7-2 ASSLGHNEKLF
TRBJ2-7 TRBV7-2 ASSLVAAGSSYEQY
TRBJ2-1 TRBV28 ASSGLRVNEQF
TRBJ2-5 TRBV15 ATSRDENEQY
TRBJ2-5 TRBV6-5 ASSPTGKGETQY
TRBJ2-6 TRBV5-6 ASSLTGGPSGANVLT
TRBJ2-7 TRBV6-2/TRBV6-3 ASSYYPGQGPNEQY
TRBJ1-6 TRBV12-3/TRBV12-4 ASSLAGGEGNSPLH
TRBJ2-6 TRBV29-1 SVIRDSGANVLT
TRBJ1-4 TRBV15 ATSSGRRNEKLF
TRBJ2-1 TRBV9 ASSVDIRTSGGGEQF
TRBJ2-3 TRBV20-1 SASDPPAQY
. TRBV6-5 ASSYSGTGDIRPTQY
. TRBV3-1 ASSQDGQGWQTQY
TRBJ2-7 TRBV7-7 ASSRSTGGKDEQY
TRBJ2-3 TRBV29-1 SVEDRPDTQY
TRBJ2-4 TRBV3-1 ASSRDYSKNIQY
TRBJ1-2 TRBV20-1 SAQPPTGGGYGYT
TRBJ1-2 TRBV4-1 ASSQPDRDNYGYT
TRBJ1-2 TRBV6-5 ASSRSGQGVGAGYT